This entry lists 25 T cell receptor beta chains sequenced from one sample in a study of blood T cell repertoires in COVID-19. Sequencing used immunoSEQ multiplex PCR; TCRdb keeps in-frame clones, though not all of them. Altogether fewer than 140,000 clones are present, 71% being singletons, with the ten largest covering more than 0.8%. Sequenced input: peripheral blood. Every receptor here comes from a human donor with acute or convalescent COVID-19. The donor label of this sample is uncertain.

J is TRBJ2-4 and V is TRBV5-4, with TRBD2 as a possible D gene (6 bases). Germline loops: CDR1 SGHNT, CDR2 YYREEE (reference sequence). CDR3 length: 14 amino acids. Trimming stripped 2 bases from V and 7 bases from J, with 13 bases between. CDR3 coding DNA: TGTGCCAGCAGCTTAGGAGACGGAGGGAACATTCAGTACTTC. Translated: CASSLGDGGNIQYF.

This clone showed up just a few times. Other DNA sequences in this specimen translate into the identical CDR3. The chain has TRBV30 and TRBJ1-5, with D unclear. CDR1 is GTSNPN, CDR2 SVGIG, per germline (reference sequence). Trimming took 2 bases from V and 3 from J, leaving 8 bases between them. This CDR3 has 13 residues. The CDR3 bases are TGTGCCTGGAGTCGGCAGGACAATCAGCCCCAGCATTTT. Its translation is CAWSRQDNQPQHF.

V and J are TRBV6-2 or TRBV6-3 and TRBJ2-5; 9 positions match TRBD2. Germline-derived CDR1 and CDR2 are MNHEY and SVGEGT. The V gene end was trimmed by 5 bases and the J gene end by 4 bases; junction bases not matched to a gene: 5. There are 14 residues in the CDR3. The CDR3 DNA reads as TGTGCCAGCAGTGCGGGGGGGCCGGGAGAGACCCAGTACTTC. Protein sequence: CASSAGGPGETQYF.

This clone was picked up a small number of times. This chain uses TRBV24-1 with TRBJ2-7; TRBD1 matches 9 bases. The V gene end was trimmed by 4 bases and the J gene end by 3 bases; junction bases not matched to a gene: 6. The CDR3 runs to 15 residues. Looked up from germline, CDR1 is KGHDR and CDR2 is SFDVKD. Here the CDR3 reads CATSDSQTGGYEQYF. The CDR3 bases are TGTGCCACCAGTGACTCACAGACAGGGGGCTACGAGCAGTACTTC.

The chain links TRBV3-1 (or the pseudogene TRBV3-2) to TRBJ2-1, with D possibly TRBD2 on 7 matching bases. Germline CDR1 is LGHDT and CDR2 is YNNKEL (reference sequence). This CDR3 has 14 amino acids. With 1 base removed from V and 16 bases from J, the gap between germline ends came to 20 bases. The CDR3 nucleotides read TGTGCCAGCAGCCAAGGAAGCTGGGGGGGCCGGTGTTTCTTC. The encoded protein is CASSQGSWGGRCFF.

V is TRBV5-1 and J is TRBJ2-5; D call uncertain. This CDR3 spans 13 amino acids. The ends were cut back, 0 bases at V and 5 bases at J, with 8 bases in the middle. Germline V gene lookup returns CDR1 SGHRS and CDR2 YFSETQ. In nucleotides, the CDR3 is TGCGCCAGCAGCTTGGACCCCTATGAGACCCAGTACTTC. Translation: CASSLDPYETQYF.

The chain carries TRBV6-1 and TRBJ1-3; the D is unclear. Deletions cut 2 bases from V and 0 bases from J, with 14 bases between. This CDR3 region has 17 residues. The germline CDR1 and CDR2 sequences are MNHNS and SASEGT. The CDR3 DNA sequence: TGTGCCAGCAGTGAATCGATGGGCCGAAGCTCTGGAAACACCATATATTTT. Residues: CASSESMGRSSGNTIYF.

The chain is built from TRBV6-6 and TRBJ1-6; 8 nucleotides align to TRBD1. Germline CDR1 reads MNHNY; CDR2 reads SVGAGI (reference sequence). There are 16 residues in the CDR3. With 4 bases clipped from V and 3 bases from J, the junction kept 5 bases outside the gene matches. CDR3 loop: CASSFTGGVYNSPLHF. Written as DNA, the CDR3 is TGTGCCAGCAGTTTTACAGGGGGGGTCTATAATTCACCCCTCCACTTT.

This chain links TRBV7-8 with TRBJ1-6, with 9 bases matching TRBD1. Trimming at V came to 1 base and at J to 7 bases, leaving 5 bases not matched to a gene. The length of the CDR3 is 16 residues. Germline loops: CDR1 SGHVS, CDR2 FQNEAQ. The CDR3 coding sequence is TGTGCCAGCAGCTTAGTAGGGACAGGGTGGAATTCACCCCTCCACTTT. It yields the protein CASSLVGTGWNSPLHF.

The genes are TRBV12-3 or TRBV12-4 and TRBJ2-1; 8 nucleotides line up with TRBD2. The length of the CDR3 is 13 residues. J was trimmed by 9 bases and V by 3 bases; bases with no gene match: 4. CDR3: CASSLTSVGEQFF. Written as DNA, the CDR3 is TGTGCCAGCAGTTTGACTAGCGTGGGTGAGCAGTTCTTC.

J is TRBJ1-1 and V is TRBV6-5; 7 bases agree with TRBD1. Trimming took 7 bases from V and 5 from J; bases not matched to a gene: 7. The length of the CDR3 is 13 residues. From germline, CDR1 is MNHEY and CDR2 SVGAGI. The CDR3 reads CASNRQGDTEAFF. The DNA of the CDR3 is TGTGCCAGCAATCGACAGGGTGATACTGAAGCTTTCTTT.

This sequence joins TRBV3-1 (or the pseudogene TRBV3-2) and TRBJ1-2; 7 bases align to TRBD1. V shed 4 bases and J 4 bases; nucleotides not matched to a gene: 12. Germline V gene lookup returns CDR1 LGHDT and CDR2 YNNKEL (reference sequence). This CDR3 has 16 amino acids. CDR3 coding DNA: TGTGCCAGCAGCCCCCCCTTGAGACAGGGAGGCTATGGCTACACCTTC. Protein sequence: CASSPPLRQGGYGYTF.

This clone showed up many times. V usage is TRBV12-5 and J usage is TRBJ1-1; no firm D call. The CDR3 sequence is 13 residues long. In germline, CDR1 is LGHNT, CDR2 FRNRAP. The ends were cut back, 6 bases at V and 6 bases at J, with 14 bases in the middle. The CDR3 loop reads CASGLSPSPEAFF. In DNA, the CDR3 is TGTGCTAGTGGCCTATCCCCGTCTCCTGAAGCTTTCTTT.

The CDR3 sequence: CASSLAPRDTWELNNQPQHF. The CDR3, as DNA: TGTGCCAGCAGCTTAGCTCCCCGGGACACGTGGGAGCTGAACAATCAGCCCCAGCATTTT. V gene TRBV7-8 combines with J gene TRBJ1-5, with a possible D match to TRBD1 (6 bases). The germline V gene encodes CDR1 SGHVS and CDR2 FQNEAQ. Trimming removed 0 bases from V and 3 bases from J, with 24 bases in between. The CDR3 consists of 20 residues.

The rearrangement uses TRBV18 and TRBJ1-1; 9 nucleotides agree with TRBD1. CDR3 length: 15 residues. V was pared by 3 bases and J by 3 bases, with 5 bases of the junction left unmatched. CDR1 and CDR2 (germline): KGHSH, LQKENI. The CDR3 loop reads CASSPGTGLDTEAFF. CDR3 coding DNA: TGTGCCAGCTCACCCGGGACAGGGCTGGACACTGAAGCTTTCTTT. Filled out from reference TRBV18 and TRBJ1-1, the complete variable domain reads NAGVMQNPRHLVRRRGQEARLRCSPMKGHSHVYWYRQLPEEGLKFMVYLQKENIIDESGMPKERFSAEFPKEGPSILRIQQVVRGDSAAYFCASSPGTGLDTEAFFGQGTRLTVV.

This clone has only a few counts. This chain links TRBV3-1 (or the pseudogene TRBV3-2) with TRBJ2-2, with TRBD1 identical over 8 bases. J was trimmed by 1 base and V by 4 bases; bases with no gene match: 2. CDR3 length equals 15 residues. CDR1 is LGHDT and CDR2 is YNNKEL in the germline V gene (reference sequence). The DNA for the CDR3 is TGTGCCAGCAGCCGCGGGACAGGGAACACCGGGGAGCTGTTTTTT. Translated, it gives CASSRGTGNTGELFF.

The V and J genes are TRBV11-2 and TRBJ2-2; 9 bases fit TRBD1. Trimming removed 3 bases from V and 5 bases from J; junction bases left unmatched: 10. This CDR3 has 17 amino acids. The V gene's germline CDR1 is SGHAT and CDR2 FQNNGV. Here the CDR3 DNA reads TGTGCCAGCAGCTTTCCACAGGGGGCTATTAGTACCGGGGAGCTGTTTTTT. Its protein product is CASSFPQGAISTGELFF.

A single count supports this clone. The chain joins TRBV6-1 to TRBJ1-5, with 10 positions matching TRBD1. The CDR3 runs to 16 residues. Germline V gives CDR1 MNHNS, CDR2 SASEGT. With 3 bases clipped from V and 6 bases from J, the junction kept 8 bases outside the gene matches. CDR3 nucleotides: TGTGCCAGCAGTGATCTTGGACAGGGGGACGGTCAGCCCCAGCATTTT. It yields the protein CASSDLGQGDGQPQHF.

The genes are TRBV28 and TRBJ1-5; D is unresolved. Germline V gene data show CDR1 as MDHEN and CDR2 as SYDVKM. The CDR3 has 12 residues. The germline V and J ends were trimmed by 6 bases and 0 bases, with 3 bases remaining between them. The CDR3 DNA reads TGTGCCAGCAGGAGTAGCAATCAGCCCCAGCATTTT. Translated, it gives CASRSSNQPQHF. The full variable domain, rest sourced from reference TRBV28 and TRBJ1-5, is DVKVTQSSRYLVKRTGEKVFLECVQDMDHENMFWYRQDPGLGLRLIYFSYDVKMKEKGDIPEGYSVSREKKERFSLILESASTNQTSMYLCASRSSNQPQHFGDGTRLSIL.

This chain connects TRBV11-2 to TRBJ2-7; no firm D call. The CDR3 is 14 residues long. V lost 7 bases to trimming and J lost 2 bases, with 15 bases between them. Germline CDR1 is SGHAT and CDR2 is FQNNGV. Written as DNA, the CDR3 is TGTGCCAGCAAAATAGAAGTCGGTCCCTACGAGCAGTACTTC. Protein: CASKIEVGPYEQYF.

The gene calls are TRBV12-3 or TRBV12-4 and TRBJ2-7, with D perhaps TRBD2 (6 bases). Between the trimmed V and J ends, which lost 6 bases and 5 bases, there was a span of 14 bases. CDR3 length: 13 residues. CDR3 sequence: CASSYRRGNEQYF. CDR3 sequence (DNA): TGTGCCAGCAGCTACCGACGCGGGAACGAGCAGTACTTC.

This clone was found many times. The chain employs TRBV28 and TRBJ1-5, with 7 bases matching TRBD1. This CDR3 contains 14 residues. V trimming: 5 bases; J trimming: 5 bases; junction bases outside the gene matches: 6. CDR1 is MDHEN and CDR2 is SYDVKM in the germline V gene. This CDR3 is CASSGTGDHQPQHF. The CDR3 region has the DNA TGTGCCAGCAGTGGAACAGGGGACCATCAGCCCCAGCATTTT. Combining the CDR3 with reference TRBV28 and TRBJ1-5 gives the whole variable domain DVKVTQSSRYLVKRTGEKVFLECVQDMDHENMFWYRQDPGLGLRLIYFSYDVKMKEKGDIPEGYSVSREKKERFSLILESASTNQTSMYLCASSGTGDHQPQHFGDGTRLSIL.

The J gene is TRBJ2-7, the V gene TRBV6-2 or TRBV6-3; TRBD1 matches at 8 bases. The V gene's germline CDR1 is MNHEY and CDR2 SVGEGT. The CDR3 covers 16 residues. J lost 3 bases, V lost 2 bases, and 9 bases had no gene match. The CDR3 sequence: CASSYAGQDEVYEQYF. The CDR3 DNA reads TGTGCCAGCAGTTACGCGGGACAGGACGAAGTCTACGAGCAGTACTTC.

The chain links TRBV19 to TRBJ2-1, with D possibly being TRBD2 (6 bases). Germline CDR1 reads LNHDA; CDR2 reads SQIVND (reference sequence). V was trimmed by 1 base and J by 8 bases, leaving 18 bases between them. The CDR3 is made up of 16 amino acids. The CDR3: CASSIAGRGGGDEQFF. The CDR3 coding sequence is TGTGCCAGTAGTATAGCAGGACGGGGAGGCGGCGATGAGCAGTTCTTC.

This clone was seen only a few times. The chain recombines TRBV28 with TRBJ2-5; 7 bases line up with TRBD2. CDR1 MDHEN and CDR2 SYDVKM come from the germline V gene. The CDR3 is 13 residues long. After removal of 6 bases from V and 7 bases from J, the junction contained 8 bases not matched to a gene. The CDR3 protein is CASSQRGSWTQYF. DNA of the CDR3: TGTGCCAGCAGCCAGCGGGGCTCTTGGACCCAGTACTTC. The variable domain in full, completed from reference TRBV28 and TRBJ2-5, reads DVKVTQSSRYLVKRTGEKVFLECVQDMDHENMFWYRQDPGLGLRLIYFSYDVKMKEKGDIPEGYSVSREKKERFSLILESASTNQTSMYLCASSQRGSWTQYFGPGTRLLVL.